Presented here are 27 T cell receptor beta chains from one specimen sequenced in a study of blood T cell repertoires in COVID-19. TCRdb's copy holds only in-frame clones and misses some; the assay was immunoSEQ multiplex PCR. The table lists under 250,000 clones, more than 65% of them singletons. Sequenced sample: peripheral blood. These receptors were obtained from a woman at least 80 years old with acute or convalescent COVID-19.

This sequence joins TRBV3-1 (or the pseudogene TRBV3-2) and TRBJ1-1; D gene ambiguous. The V gene's germline CDR1 is LGHDT and CDR2 YNNKEL (reference sequence). The V and J ends lost 0 bases and 1 base respectively, with 6 bases between them. The CDR3 contains 14 residues. For the CDR3, the DNA is TGTGCCAGCAGCCAAGAGATAGCGAACACTGAAGCTTTCTTT. This sequence encodes CASSQEIANTEAFF.

The chain is built from TRBV5-4 and TRBJ1-2; 9 bases fit TRBD1. This CDR3 spans 16 amino acids. Germline loops: CDR1 SGHNT, CDR2 YYREEE (reference sequence). V trimming: 6 bases; J trimming: 7 bases; junction bases outside the gene matches: 16. The CDR3 sequence is CASTPDRGPPHPGYTF. For the CDR3, the DNA is TGTGCCAGCACCCCGGACAGGGGCCCTCCGCACCCTGGCTACACCTTC.

The CDR3 loop is CASSIAERQVFQPQHF. The CDR3 DNA is TGTGCCAGTAGTATCGCCGAGAGACAGGTTTTTCAGCCCCAGCATTTT. This chain links TRBV19 with TRBJ1-5; TRBD1 is a possible D gene (6 bases). Germline loops: CDR1 LNHDA, CDR2 SQIVND (reference sequence). V gave up 3 bases and J gave up 6 bases, with 18 bases separating them. This CDR3 is built from 16 residues.

This clone was picked up a small number of times. The chain combines TRBV11-2 with TRBJ2-7, with D possibly being TRBD1 (5 bases). Germline CDR1 is SGHAT and CDR2 is FQNNGV. The V end was cut by 4 bases, the J end by 3 bases, with 16 bases between. The CDR3 contains 15 residues. CDR3 residues: CASSSSLGQGYEQYF. The CDR3 bases are TGTGCCAGCAGCTCGAGCTTAGGGCAGGGCTACGAGCAGTACTTC.

The rearrangement uses TRBV7-7 and TRBJ2-5, with 12 bases aligning to TRBD2. Germline assignment: CDR1 SSHAT and CDR2 FNYEAQ (reference sequence). J was trimmed by 7 bases and V by 5 bases; bases with no gene match: 8. This CDR3 is built from 15 residues. The CDR3 region has the DNA TGTGCCAGCAGCGCGCTAGCGGGGGGGCCGGCGACCCAGTACTTC. The encoded protein is CASSALAGGPATQYF.

The chain links TRBV3-1 (or the pseudogene TRBV3-2) to TRBJ2-5; 7 positions agree with TRBD2. Germline V gives CDR1 LGHDT, CDR2 YNNKEL (reference sequence). V was pared by 5 bases and J by 4 bases, with 4 bases of the junction left unmatched. The CDR3 extends over 13 amino acids. The CDR3 bases are TGTGCCAGCAGCTCCGGGGGGACAGAGACCCAGTACTTC. It codes for CASSSGGTETQYF.

The chain joins TRBV4-2 to TRBJ1-2; 9 bases fit TRBD1. Germline loops: CDR1 LGHNA, CDR2 YNFKEQ. CDR3 length: 17 residues. V was clipped by 1 base and J by 4 bases; unmatched bases: 10. CDR3 amino acids: CASSQGGQGGMGYGYTF. Here the CDR3 DNA reads TGTGCCAGCAGCCAAGGGGGACAGGGAGGGATGGGCTATGGCTACACCTTC.

The chain has TRBV2 and TRBJ1-2, with 10 positions matching TRBD1. The CDR3 length is 12 residues. J lost 7 bases, V lost 7 bases, and 3 bases had no gene match. Germline V CDR1 and CDR2: SNHLY, FYNNEI. In DNA form, the CDR3 reads TGTGCCAGCACCGACAGGGGGCTTGGCTACACCTTC. It yields the protein CASTDRGLGYTF.

This chain connects TRBV5-4 to TRBJ2-7; D may be TRBD2 (5 bases). The CDR3 extends over 15 amino acids. Germline V CDR1 and CDR2: SGHNT, YYREEE (reference sequence). V was clipped by 0 bases and J by 0 bases, with 10 bases between them. The CDR3 sequence is CASSLVGIASYEQYF. The DNA for the CDR3 is TGTGCCAGCAGCTTGGTCGGGATTGCCTCCTACGAGCAGTACTTC.

The chain recombines TRBV24-1 with TRBJ2-5, with 8 bases aligning to TRBD1. Unmatched junction bases numbered 14, after V lost 1 base and J lost 5 bases. CDR1 is KGHDR and CDR2 is SFDVKD in the germline V gene. The CDR3 has 18 residues. Here the CDR3 reads CATSDFLGTGGSLETQYF. CDR3 DNA: TGTGCCACCAGTGATTTTTTAGGAACAGGGGGTTCCCTTGAGACCCAGTACTTC.

The J gene is TRBJ2-5, the V gene TRBV4-1, with 7 bases fitting TRBD1. Looked up from germline, CDR1 is MGHRA and CDR2 is YSYEKL. Germline trimming cut 1 base from V and 9 bases from J; bases unmatched to any gene: 8. This CDR3 comprises 14 residues. The CDR3 loop reads CASSQGTGVGAQYF. In DNA, the CDR3 is TGCGCCAGCAGCCAAGGGACAGGCGTTGGGGCCCAGTACTTC.

This clone appeared a single time. The chain has TRBV5-1 and TRBJ2-7; possibly TRBD1 for D (6 bases). Trimming left V 3 bases short and J 0 bases short, with 10 bases between. The CDR3 contains 14 residues. Germline V gene data show CDR1 as SGHRS and CDR2 as YFSETQ. The CDR3 DNA follows: TGCGCCAGCAGCTCGGACAGCCGCTCCTACGAGCAGTACTTC. Residues: CASSSDSRSYEQYF.

V usage is TRBV19 and J usage is TRBJ2-2; tentatively, D is TRBD2 (5 bases). Germline CDR1 LNHDA, CDR2 SQIVND (reference sequence). CDR3 length equals 16 residues. V was pared by 4 bases and J by 0 bases, with 12 bases between. CDR3 coding DNA: TGTGCCAGTAGTAGCGGGCCACAAGCGAACACCGGGGAGCTGTTTTTT. It specifies CASSSGPQANTGELFF.

This clone showed up just a few times. The V call is TRBV27, the J call TRBJ1-4; 7 nucleotides match TRBD1. From germline, CDR1 is MNHEY and CDR2 SMNVEV (reference sequence). The CDR3 length is 17 residues. Losses at the gene ends were 0 bases for V and 1 base for J; bases not matched to a gene: 5. CDR3 DNA sequence: TGTGCCAGCAGTTTATCGAAGGGGGCGGTAACTAATGAAAAACTGTTTTTT. Translating gives CASSLSKGAVTNEKLFF.

This clone was seen a few times. The V and J genes are TRBV19 and TRBJ1-4; the match to TRBD1 covers 9 bases. Germline-derived CDR1 and CDR2 are LNHDA and SQIVND (reference sequence). The CDR3 consists of 13 residues. J gave up 7 bases and V 6 bases, and 3 bases lay outside the gene matches. The DNA of the CDR3 is TGTGCCAGTAGCCCGGACAGGGGTGAAAAACTGTTTTTT. Its protein is CASSPDRGEKLFF.

V gene TRBV28 combines with J gene TRBJ1-2; TRBD1 is a possible D gene (6 bases). CDR3 size: 13 residues. The germline V and J ends were trimmed by 11 bases and 4 bases, with 17 bases remaining between them. Germline V lookup: CDR1 MDHEN, CDR2 SYDVKM. CDR3: CAGENRATYGYTF. DNA for the CDR3: TGTGCCGGCGAAAACAGGGCTACCTATGGCTACACCTTC.

For the CDR3, the DNA is TGCGCCAGCAGCTCCGGGACAGGGGCAGCGAACACTGAAGCTTTCTTT. It yields the protein CASSSGTGAANTEAFF. The genes are TRBV5-1 and TRBJ1-1; 10 nucleotides agree with TRBD1. CDR1 and CDR2 (germline): SGHRS, YFSETQ. The CDR3 covers 16 residues. With 3 bases clipped from V and 1 base from J, the junction kept 6 bases outside the gene matches.

This clone has at least ten counts. The V gene is TRBV3-1 (or the pseudogene TRBV3-2), the J gene TRBJ2-1, with 11 bases identical to TRBD1. Looked up from germline, CDR1 is LGHDT and CDR2 is YNNKEL (reference sequence). V was pared by 3 bases and J by 3 bases, with 1 base of the junction left unmatched. CDR3 length: 15 residues. The DNA for the CDR3 is TGTGCCAGCAGCCACGGGACAGGGGGCTACAATGAGCAGTTCTTC. Translation gives CASSHGTGGYNEQFF.

V gene TRBV3-1 (or the pseudogene TRBV3-2) combines with J gene TRBJ2-1; TRBD2 matches 7 bases. CDR3 length equals 14 residues. Germline V lookup: CDR1 LGHDT, CDR2 YNNKEL (reference sequence). V dropped 6 bases and J dropped 1; count of bases not matched to a gene: 3. CDR3 sequence reads: CASSRDYSYNEQFF. Here the CDR3 DNA reads TGTGCCAGCAGTCGGGACTATTCCTACAATGAGCAGTTCTTC.

The genes are TRBV11-2 and TRBJ1-1; TRBD1 matches 7 bases. V lost 6 bases and J lost 0; bases outside the gene matches: 4. The CDR3 spans 14 residues. Germline-derived CDR1 and CDR2 are SGHAT and FQNNGV. CDR3 loop: CASRGDSVNTEAFF. The CDR3 nucleotides are TGTGCCAGCAGGGGGGACAGTGTGAACACTGAAGCTTTCTTT. Combining the CDR3 with reference TRBV11-2 and TRBJ1-1 gives the whole variable domain EAGVAQSPRYKIIEKRQSVAFWCNPISGHATLYWYQQILGQGPKLLIQFQNNGVVDDSQLPKDRFSAERLKGVDSTLKIQPAKLEDSAVYLCASRGDSVNTEAFFGQGTRLTVV.

The J gene is TRBJ2-1, the V gene TRBV7-3, with D tentatively TRBD1 (7 bases). From germline, CDR1 is SGHTA and CDR2 FQGTGA. CDR3 length: 15 amino acids. Trimming pared 1 base from V and 8 bases from J, leaving 15 bases between. In nucleotides, the CDR3 is TGTGCCAGCAGCTTAATCAGGAGGGGGCAGGATGAGCAGTTCTTC. Translated: CASSLIRRGQDEQFF.

This chain links TRBV28 with TRBJ2-6; D might be TRBD1 (6 bases). Trimming shortened V by 4 bases and J by 0 bases, and 19 bases separated the two germline ends. Germline CDR1 is MDHEN and CDR2 is SYDVKM. This CDR3 is 19 amino acids long. This chain's CDR3 is CASSSSRTALFSGANVLTF. The CDR3 nucleotides read TGTGCCAGCAGTTCGTCCCGGACAGCCCTCTTCTCTGGGGCCAACGTCCTGACTTTC.

V and J are TRBV7-3 and TRBJ2-2; TRBD2 might be the D (5 bases). Germline values: CDR1 SGHTA, CDR2 FQGTGA. This CDR3 spans 16 amino acids. Deletions cut 1 base from V and 5 bases from J, with 14 bases between. The CDR3 here is CASSLNGLAGTGELFF. The CDR3 DNA reads as TGTGCCAGCAGCTTAAACGGGCTAGCCGGGACCGGGGAGCTGTTTTTT.

This chain joins TRBV11-2 and TRBJ2-3, with 13 bases fitting TRBD2. The V gene end was trimmed by 8 bases and the J gene end by 4 bases; junction bases not matched to a gene: 6. This CDR3 region has 15 residues. Germline CDR1 reads SGHAT; CDR2 reads FQNNGV. CDR3 in DNA: TGTGCCAGCTCTACTAGCGGGGGGGCCTCAGATACGCAGTATTTT. Translated: CASSTSGGASDTQYF.

This chain uses TRBV4-1 with TRBJ2-1; TRBD1 matches 9 bases. This CDR3 has 16 amino acids. With 1 base clipped from V and 8 bases from J, the junction kept 9 bases outside the gene matches. The germline V gene encodes CDR1 MGHRA and CDR2 YSYEKL. Here the CDR3 reads CASSQVGQGLYHEQFF. As DNA, the CDR3 is TGCGCCAGCAGCCAAGTAGGACAGGGGCTGTACCATGAGCAGTTCTTC.

J is TRBJ2-1 and V is TRBV5-1; 7 nucleotides agree with TRBD2. This CDR3 contains 15 residues. V lost 0 bases to trimming and J lost 8 bases; unmatched junction nucleotides: 8. Looked up from germline, CDR1 is SGHRS and CDR2 is YFSETQ. CDR3 amino acids: CASSLERAGIDEQFF. For the CDR3, the DNA is TGCGCCAGCAGCTTGGAGAGAGCGGGGATCGATGAGCAGTTCTTC.

The V and J genes are TRBV10-2 and TRBJ2-7; 7 bases line up with TRBD1. Unmatched junction bases numbered 11, after V lost 4 bases and J lost 2 bases. CDR3 length equals 16 residues. Germline CDR1 WSHSY, CDR2 SAAADI. CDR3 sequence: CASSARDRDSPYEQYF. CDR3 in DNA: TGCGCCAGCAGTGCCCGTGACCGGGACAGTCCCTACGAGCAGTACTTC.